This passage covers 2 T cell receptor beta chains from one sample sequenced in a study of regulatory T cells in long-lasting Graves disease. This sample's time point: newly diagnosed GD, antithyroid drugs for less than 3 months. PBMC RNA served as the TCR library source. iRepertoire HTBI primers and Arm-PCR of CDR3 regions built TCR beta libraries. MiXCR, run by TCRdb on the multiplex PCR reads, gives a single entry per CDR3 protein. The profile covers hundreds of thousands of distinct CDR3 sequences, with around 15% appearing a single time and around 18% taken by the ten largest. This sample was also put to use in a study of T cells in Graves' hyperthyroidism and ophthalmopathy.

The starting material was peripheral blood mononuclear cells (PBMCs), obtained at new diagnosis, from a patient treated with antithyroid drugs. These receptors were taken from a woman aged 25 to 45 with Graves disease.

On this clonotype itself: This is likely a read error, given that the CDR3 carries no conserved phenylalanine or tryptophan at its end. This chain connects TRBV27 to TRBJ2-3, with D unresolved. Germline assignment: CDR1 MNHEY and CDR2 SMNVEV (reference sequence). This CDR3 is built from 13 residues. Trimming cost V 3 bases and J 9 bases, with 13 bases left between them. This CDR3 reads CASSFSGRQTQYL. CDR3 nucleotide sequence: TGTGCCAGCAGTTTCTCAGGACGCCAGACGCAGTATCTT.

In its sample, this clonotype was seen a few times. The genes are TRBV3-1 and TRBJ2-1; no firm D call. This CDR3 contains 12 residues. The germline V and J ends were trimmed by 2 bases and 7 bases, with 6 bases remaining between them. Germline V gene sequence: CDR1 LGHDT, CDR2 YNNKEL (reference sequence). The CDR3 spells CASSQSKNEQFF. In nucleotides, the CDR3 is TGTGCCAGCAGCCAATCAAAAAATGAGCAGTTCTTC.